This T cell receptor beta chain was sequenced during a study of T cell changes during pregnancy in multiple sclerosis. The germline gives CDR1 SGHTA, CDR2 FQGTGA. V was pared by 1 base and J by 6 bases, with 7 bases between. The CDR3 length is 13 residues. Profiling relied on immunoSEQ multiplex PCR, and the TCRdb table lists in-frame clones only, not all of them. This sample has roughly 40,000 clones, with about nine tenths found just once. Here the sequenced sample was CD4+ T cells from peripheral blood mononuclear cells, taken in the third trimester of pregnancy. This chain joins TRBV7-3 and TRBJ1-5, with no clear D. This sequence originates from a female donor with multiple sclerosis, enrolled in a pregnancy study. The CDR3 DNA follows: TGTGCCAGCAGCTTAAGCAGTACTCAGCCCCAGCATTTT. Residues: CASSLSSTQPQHF.